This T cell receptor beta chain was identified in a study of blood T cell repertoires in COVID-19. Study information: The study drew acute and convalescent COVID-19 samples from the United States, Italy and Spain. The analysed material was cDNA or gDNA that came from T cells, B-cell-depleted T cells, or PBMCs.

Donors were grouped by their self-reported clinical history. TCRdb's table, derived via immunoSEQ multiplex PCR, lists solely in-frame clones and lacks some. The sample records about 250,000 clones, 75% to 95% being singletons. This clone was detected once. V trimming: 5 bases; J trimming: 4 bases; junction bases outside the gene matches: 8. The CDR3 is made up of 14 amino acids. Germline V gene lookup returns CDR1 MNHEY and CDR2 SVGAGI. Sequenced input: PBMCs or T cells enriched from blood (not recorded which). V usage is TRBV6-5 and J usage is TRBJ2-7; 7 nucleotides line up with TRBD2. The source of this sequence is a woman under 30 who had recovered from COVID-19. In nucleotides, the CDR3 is TGTGCCAGCAGTCGTTCGGGGGGAGTTTACGAGCAGTACTTC. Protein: CASSRSGGVYEQYF.